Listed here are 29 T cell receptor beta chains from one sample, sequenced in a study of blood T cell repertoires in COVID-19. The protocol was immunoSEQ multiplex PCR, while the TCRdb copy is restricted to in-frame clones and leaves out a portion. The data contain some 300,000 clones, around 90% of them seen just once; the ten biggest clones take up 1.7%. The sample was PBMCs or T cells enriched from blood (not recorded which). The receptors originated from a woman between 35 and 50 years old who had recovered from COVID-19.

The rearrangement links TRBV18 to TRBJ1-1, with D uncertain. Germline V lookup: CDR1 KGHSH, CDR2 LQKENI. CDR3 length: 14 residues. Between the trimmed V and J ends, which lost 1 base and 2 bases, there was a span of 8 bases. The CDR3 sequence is CASSPRERNTEAFF. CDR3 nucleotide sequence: TGTGCCAGCTCACCACGAGAACGCAACACTGAAGCTTTCTTT.

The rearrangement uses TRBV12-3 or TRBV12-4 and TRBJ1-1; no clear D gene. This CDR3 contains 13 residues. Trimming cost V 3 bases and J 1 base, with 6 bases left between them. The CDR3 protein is CASSFEGNTEAFF. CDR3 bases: TGTGCCAGCAGTTTTGAGGGGAACACTGAAGCTTTCTTT.

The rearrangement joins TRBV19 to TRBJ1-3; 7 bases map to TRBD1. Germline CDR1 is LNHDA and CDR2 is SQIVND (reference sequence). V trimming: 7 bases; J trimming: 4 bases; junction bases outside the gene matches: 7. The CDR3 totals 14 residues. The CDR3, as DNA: TGTGCCAGTAAACAGACAGGGCGAGGAAACACCATATATTTT. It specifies CASKQTGRGNTIYF.

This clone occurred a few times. CDR3 region: CATQMNTEAFF. CDR3 nucleotide sequence: TGTGCCACACAGATGAACACTGAAGCTTTCTTT. The chain is built from TRBV10-3 and TRBJ1-1; D remains unclear. V was trimmed by 10 bases and J by 0 bases, leaving 6 bases between them. The V gene's germline CDR1 is ENHRY and CDR2 SYGVKD. CDR3 length equals 11 residues.

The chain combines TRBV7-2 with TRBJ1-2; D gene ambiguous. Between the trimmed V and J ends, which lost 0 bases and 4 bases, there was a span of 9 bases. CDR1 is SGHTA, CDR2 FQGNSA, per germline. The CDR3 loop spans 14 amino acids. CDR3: CASSLAAQFYGYTF. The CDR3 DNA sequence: TGTGCCAGCAGCTTAGCGGCACAGTTCTATGGCTACACCTTC.

CDR3 coding DNA: TGTGCCAGCAGCCTAAATACTGGAAACACCATATATTTT. It is translated as CASSLNTGNTIYF. This sequence joins TRBV7-6 and TRBJ1-3, with D unresolved. Germline CDR1 is SGHVS and CDR2 is FNYEAQ. V lost 5 bases to trimming and J lost 2 bases, with 7 bases between them. The length of the CDR3 is 13 residues.

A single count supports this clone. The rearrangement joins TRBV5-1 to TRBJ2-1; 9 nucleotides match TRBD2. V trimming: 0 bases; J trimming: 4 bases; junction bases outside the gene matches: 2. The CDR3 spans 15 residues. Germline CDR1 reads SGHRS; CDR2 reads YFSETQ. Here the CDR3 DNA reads TGCGCCAGCAGCTTGGGCGGGGGGGATTACAATGAGCAGTTCTTC. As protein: CASSLGGGDYNEQFF.

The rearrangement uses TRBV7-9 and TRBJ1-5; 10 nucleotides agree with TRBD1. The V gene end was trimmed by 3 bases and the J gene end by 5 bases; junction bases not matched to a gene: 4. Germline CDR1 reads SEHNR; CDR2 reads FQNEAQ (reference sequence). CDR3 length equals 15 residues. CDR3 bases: TGTGCCAGCAGCTTCGGGGACAGGGGATATCAGCCCCAGCATTTT. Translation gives CASSFGDRGYQPQHF.

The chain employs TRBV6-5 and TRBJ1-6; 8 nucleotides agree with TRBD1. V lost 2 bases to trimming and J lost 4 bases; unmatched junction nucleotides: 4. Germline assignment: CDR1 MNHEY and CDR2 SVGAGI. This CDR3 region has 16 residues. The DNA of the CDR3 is TGTGCCAGCAGTTACGGACAGGGTGGATATAATTCACCCCTCCACTTT. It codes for CASSYGQGGYNSPLHF.

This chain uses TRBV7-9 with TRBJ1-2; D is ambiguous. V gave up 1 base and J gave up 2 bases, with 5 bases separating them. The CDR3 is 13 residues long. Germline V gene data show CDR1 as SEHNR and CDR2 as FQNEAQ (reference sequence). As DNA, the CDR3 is TGTGCCAGCAGCTTAGAACGGAACTATGGCTACACCTTC. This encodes CASSLERNYGYTF.

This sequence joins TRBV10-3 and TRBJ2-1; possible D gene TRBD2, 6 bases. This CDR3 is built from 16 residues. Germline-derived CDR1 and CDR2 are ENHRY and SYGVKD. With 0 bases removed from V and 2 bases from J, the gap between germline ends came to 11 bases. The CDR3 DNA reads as TGTGCCATCAGTGAGTCGGGGGGAGGCGCCTACAATGAGCAGTTCTTC. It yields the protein CAISESGGGAYNEQFF.

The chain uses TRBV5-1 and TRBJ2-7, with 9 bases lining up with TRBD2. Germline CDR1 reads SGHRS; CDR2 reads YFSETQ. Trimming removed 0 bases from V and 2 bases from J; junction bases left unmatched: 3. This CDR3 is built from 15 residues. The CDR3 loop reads CASSLASGIPYEQYF. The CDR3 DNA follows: TGCGCCAGCAGCTTGGCTAGCGGGATTCCCTACGAGCAGTACTTC. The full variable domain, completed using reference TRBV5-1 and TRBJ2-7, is KAGVTQTPRYLIKTRGQQVTLSCSPISGHRSVSWYQQTPGQGLQFLFEYFSETQRNKGNFPGRFSGRQFSNSRSEMNVSTLELGDSALYLCASSLASGIPYEQYFGPGTRLTVT.

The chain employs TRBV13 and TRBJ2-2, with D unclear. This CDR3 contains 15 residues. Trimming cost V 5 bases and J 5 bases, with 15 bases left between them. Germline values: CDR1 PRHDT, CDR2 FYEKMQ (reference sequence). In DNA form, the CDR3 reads TGTGCCAGCAGCCCGTGGGCCCCCAGGACCGGGGAGCTGTTTTTT. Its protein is CASSPWAPRTGELFF.

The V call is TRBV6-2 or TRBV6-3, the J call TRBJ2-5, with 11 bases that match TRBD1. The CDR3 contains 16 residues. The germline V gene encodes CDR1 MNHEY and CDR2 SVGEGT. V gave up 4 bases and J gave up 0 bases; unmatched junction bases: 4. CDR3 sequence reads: CASSSRDRGDQETQYF. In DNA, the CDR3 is TGTGCCAGCAGTTCCCGGGACAGGGGGGACCAAGAGACCCAGTACTTC.

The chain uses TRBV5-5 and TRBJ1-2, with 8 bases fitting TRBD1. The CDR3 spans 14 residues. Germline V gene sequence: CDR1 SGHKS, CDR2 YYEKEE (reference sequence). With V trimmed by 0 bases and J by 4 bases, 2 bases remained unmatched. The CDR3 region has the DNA TGTGCCAGCAGCTTGGACGGACAGGGCTATGGCTACACCTTC. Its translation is CASSLDGQGYGYTF.

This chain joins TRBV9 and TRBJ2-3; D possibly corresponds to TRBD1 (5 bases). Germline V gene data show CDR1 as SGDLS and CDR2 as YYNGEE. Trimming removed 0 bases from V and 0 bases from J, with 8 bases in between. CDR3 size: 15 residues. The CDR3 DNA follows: TGTGCCAGCAGCGTAGCTCAGGGAAGCACAGATACGCAGTATTTT. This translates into CASSVAQGSTDTQYF. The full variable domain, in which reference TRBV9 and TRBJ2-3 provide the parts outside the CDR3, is DSGVTQTPKHLITATGQRVTLRCSPRSGDLSVYWYQQSLDQGLQFLIQYYNGEERAKGNILERFSAQQFPDLHSELNLSSLELGDSALYFCASSVAQGSTDTQYFGPGTRLTVL.

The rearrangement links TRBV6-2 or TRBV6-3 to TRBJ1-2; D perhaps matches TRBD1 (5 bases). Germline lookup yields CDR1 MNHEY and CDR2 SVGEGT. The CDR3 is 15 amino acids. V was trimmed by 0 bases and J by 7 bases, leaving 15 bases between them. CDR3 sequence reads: CASSYSRVRDGGYTF. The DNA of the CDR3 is TGTGCCAGCAGTTACTCTCGTGTCAGGGATGGTGGCTACACCTTC.

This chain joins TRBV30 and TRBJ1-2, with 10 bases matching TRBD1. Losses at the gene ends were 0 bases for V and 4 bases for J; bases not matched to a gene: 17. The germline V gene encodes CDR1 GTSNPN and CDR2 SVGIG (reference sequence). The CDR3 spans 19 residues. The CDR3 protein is CAWSVWKLTRDRGSYGYTF. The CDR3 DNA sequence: TGTGCCTGGAGTGTCTGGAAACTCACCCGGGACAGGGGTAGCTATGGCTACACCTTC.

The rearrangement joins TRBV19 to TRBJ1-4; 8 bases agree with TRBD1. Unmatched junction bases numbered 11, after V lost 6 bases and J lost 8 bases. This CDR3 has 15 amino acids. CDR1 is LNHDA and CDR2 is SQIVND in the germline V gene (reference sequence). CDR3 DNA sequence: TGTGCCAGTAGCGCGGACAGGGCCGCAAGGGAAAAACTGTTTTTT. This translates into CASSADRAAREKLFF.

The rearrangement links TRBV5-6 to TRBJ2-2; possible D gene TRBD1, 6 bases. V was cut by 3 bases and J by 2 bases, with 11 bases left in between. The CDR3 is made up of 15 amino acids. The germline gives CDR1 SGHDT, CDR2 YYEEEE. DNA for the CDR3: TGTGCCAGCAGCTATGGGGACATTAACACCGGGGAGCTGTTTTTT. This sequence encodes CASSYGDINTGELFF.

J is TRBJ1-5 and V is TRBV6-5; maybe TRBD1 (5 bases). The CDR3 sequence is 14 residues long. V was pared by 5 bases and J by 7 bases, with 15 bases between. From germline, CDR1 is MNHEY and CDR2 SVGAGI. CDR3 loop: CASSPRDRRQPQHF. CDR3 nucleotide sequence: TGTGCCAGCAGTCCCAGAGACAGACGACAGCCCCAGCATTTT.

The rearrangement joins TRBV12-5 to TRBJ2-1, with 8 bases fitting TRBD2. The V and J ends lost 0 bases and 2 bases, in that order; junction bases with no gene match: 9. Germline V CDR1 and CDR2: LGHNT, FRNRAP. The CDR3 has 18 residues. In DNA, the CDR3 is TGTGCTAGTGGTTTGGTAATAAGGGCGGGGGGACCCTACAATGAGCAGTTCTTC. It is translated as CASGLVIRAGGPYNEQFF. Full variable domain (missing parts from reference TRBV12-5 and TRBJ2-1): DARVTQTPRHKVTEMGQEVTMRCQPILGHNTVFWYRQTMMQGLELLAYFRNRAPLDDSGMPKDRFSAEMPDATLATLKIQPSEPRDSAVYFCASGLVIRAGGPYNEQFFGPGTRLTVL.

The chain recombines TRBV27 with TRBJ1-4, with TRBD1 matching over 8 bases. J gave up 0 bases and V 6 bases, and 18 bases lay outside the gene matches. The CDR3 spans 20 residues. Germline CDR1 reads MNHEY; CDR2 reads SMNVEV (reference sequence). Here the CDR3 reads CASRGRWDRNSTSTNEKLFF. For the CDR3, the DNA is TGTGCCAGCAGAGGACGGTGGGACAGGAATTCAACGTCAACTAATGAAAAACTGTTTTTT.

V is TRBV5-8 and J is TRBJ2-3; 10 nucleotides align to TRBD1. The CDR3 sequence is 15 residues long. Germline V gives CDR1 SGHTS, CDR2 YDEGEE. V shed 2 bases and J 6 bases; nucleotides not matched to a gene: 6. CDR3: CASSFPGQGKDTQYF. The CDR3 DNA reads TGTGCCAGCAGCTTTCCGGGACAGGGGAAGGATACGCAGTATTTT.

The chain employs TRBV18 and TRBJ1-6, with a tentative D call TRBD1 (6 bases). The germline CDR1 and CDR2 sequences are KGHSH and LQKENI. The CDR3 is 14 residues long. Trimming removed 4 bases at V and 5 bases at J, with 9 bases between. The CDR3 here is CASSQDRNNSPLHF. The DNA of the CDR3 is TGTGCCAGCTCACAGGACAGAAATAATTCACCCCTCCACTTT.

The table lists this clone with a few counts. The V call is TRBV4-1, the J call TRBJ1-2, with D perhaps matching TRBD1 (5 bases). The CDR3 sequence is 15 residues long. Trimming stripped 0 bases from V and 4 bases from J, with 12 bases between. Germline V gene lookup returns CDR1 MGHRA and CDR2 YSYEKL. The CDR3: CASSQDQQETYGYTF. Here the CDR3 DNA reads TGCGCCAGCAGCCAAGATCAACAGGAGACCTATGGCTACACCTTC.

The CDR3, as DNA: TGTGCCAGCAGCGTTACCCGACAGGGGCCCCTCTATGGCTACACCTTC. Translating it yields CASSVTRQGPLYGYTF. The rearrangement joins TRBV27 to TRBJ1-2; 8 nucleotides agree with TRBD1. Germline V gives CDR1 MNHEY, CDR2 SMNVEV (reference sequence). The junction had 13 bases not matched to a gene; V was cut back by 6 bases and J by 4 bases. The CDR3 is made up of 16 amino acids.

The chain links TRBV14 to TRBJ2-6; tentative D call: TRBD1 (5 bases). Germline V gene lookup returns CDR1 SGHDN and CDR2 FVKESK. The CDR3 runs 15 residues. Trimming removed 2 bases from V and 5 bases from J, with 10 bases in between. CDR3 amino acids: CASSQQGGWANVLTF. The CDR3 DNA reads TGTGCCAGCAGCCAACAGGGTGGCTGGGCCAACGTCCTGACTTTC. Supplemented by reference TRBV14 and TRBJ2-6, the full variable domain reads EAGVTQFPSHSVIEKGQTVTLRCDPISGHDNLYWYRRVMGKEIKFLLHFVKESKQDESGMPNNRFLAERTGGTYSTLKVQPAELEDSGVYFCASSQQGGWANVLTFGAGSRLTVL.

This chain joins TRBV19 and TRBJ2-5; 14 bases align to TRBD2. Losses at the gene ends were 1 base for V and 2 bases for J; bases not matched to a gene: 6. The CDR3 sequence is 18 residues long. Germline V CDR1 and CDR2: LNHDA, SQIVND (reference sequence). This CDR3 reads CASSIASRLAGGQETQYF. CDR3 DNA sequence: TGTGCCAGTAGTATAGCGTCCCGACTAGCGGGGGGGCAAGAGACCCAGTACTTC.